This T cell receptor (beta chain) was observed in a study of T cell repertoires in aging, cancer and after chemotherapy. About the study: Paired samples before and after chemotherapy came from glioblastoma patients receiving temozolomide-based therapy. Notes on the study in general: Rebound thymic output was suggested by rising median generation probability during chemotherapy in each cancer cohort. No conclusions about immunological memory after chemotherapy can be drawn from the repertoire data.

The template was genomic DNA from peripheral blood, not RNA. A mixed TRB-A/B primer pool amplified rearranged TRB by multiplex touch-down PCR. MiXCR, run by TCRdb on the multiplex PCR reads, gives a single entry per CDR3 protein. This sample carries about 2,200 distinct CDR3 sequences, 20% to 30% of them seen once, and the ten largest clones take more than 25%. This clonotype has a single count. Its antigen remains unknown. Specimen: blood. This sequence originates from a human donor with a solid tumor.

For the CDR3, the DNA is TGTGCCAGTAGTGAGGGACTAGCGTCGGGAGAGACCCAGTACTTC. It codes for CASSEGLASGETQYF. The V gene is TRBV19, the J gene TRBJ2-5, with 10 bases matching TRBD2. J gave up 4 bases and V 5 bases, and 7 bases lay outside the gene matches. The germline CDR1 and CDR2 sequences are LNHDA and SQIVND (reference sequence). The CDR3 is 15 amino acids.